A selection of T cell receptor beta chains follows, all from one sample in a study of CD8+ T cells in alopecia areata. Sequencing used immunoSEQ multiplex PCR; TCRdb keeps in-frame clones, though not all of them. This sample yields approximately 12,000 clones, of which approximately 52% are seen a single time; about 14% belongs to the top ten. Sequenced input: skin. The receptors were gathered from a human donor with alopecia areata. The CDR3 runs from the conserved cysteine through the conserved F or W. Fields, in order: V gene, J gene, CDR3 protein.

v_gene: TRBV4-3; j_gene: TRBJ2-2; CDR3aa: CAAGNTGELFF
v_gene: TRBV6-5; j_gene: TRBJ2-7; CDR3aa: CASSPSRGYGVEQYF
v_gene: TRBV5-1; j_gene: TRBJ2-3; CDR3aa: CASSWTSGYSDTQYF
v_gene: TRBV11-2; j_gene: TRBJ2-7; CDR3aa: CASSSLGGILGGVYEQYF
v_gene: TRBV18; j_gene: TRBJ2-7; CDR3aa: CASSPSRGGYEQYF
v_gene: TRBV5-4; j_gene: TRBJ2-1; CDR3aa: CASSLDRVVGNEQFF
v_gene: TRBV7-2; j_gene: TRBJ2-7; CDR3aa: CASSLYEPGQGYEQYF
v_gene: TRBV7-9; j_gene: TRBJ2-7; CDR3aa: CASSPPGTATYEQYF
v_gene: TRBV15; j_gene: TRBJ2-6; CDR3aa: CATSRGIVSGANVLTF
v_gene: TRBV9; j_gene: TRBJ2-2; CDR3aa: CASSTPNTGELFF